This T cell receptor (beta chain) was retrieved from a study of blood T cell repertoires in COVID-19. Overall study context: Donors in the United States, Italy and Spain gave samples during acute or convalescent COVID-19. PBMCs, B-cell-depleted T cells, or T cells were the source of the cDNA or gDNA that made up the material.

In the original processing: How many nucleated cells were present was estimated from reference gene primer amplification. Profiled with immunoSEQ multiplex PCR; TCRdb holds only in-frame clones, not every one. V and J calls and clone size are as listed in that table; D and trimming were resolved from the DNA. The sample holds just under 50,000 clones; around 80% are singletons and the top ten take about 25%. V was cut by 6 bases and J by 3 bases, with 14 bases left in between. CDR1 is MNHEY and CDR2 is SVGAGI in the germline V gene. This CDR3 region has 14 residues. V is TRBV6-5 and J is TRBJ1-2; D is possibly TRBD1 (5 bases). The receptor was derived from a man aged 65 to 85 with acute or convalescent COVID-19. The sample consisted of peripheral blood. The CDR3 DNA follows: TGTGCCAGCAGCTCCCAGGCAGGGCACTATGGCTACACCTTC. Translation gives CASSSQAGHYGYTF.